The next 17 T cell receptor beta chains were all read from a single sample in a study of T cells in Graves' hyperthyroidism and ophthalmopathy. RNA transcripts provided the source from which TCR beta CDR3 regions were amplified. Researchers ran a first-round RT-PCR on the TCR CDR3 using the HTBI primer set. TCRdb itself ran the multiplex PCR reads through MiXCR, one entry per CDR3 protein. In the table there are around 420,000 distinct CDR3 sequences, roughly 13% of which are singletons. What was sequenced was blood. Receptors were obtained from a woman aged 18-29 years with Graves' hyperthyroidism.

Ten or more counts support this clonotype. The chain combines TRBV6-1 with TRBJ2-7; 7 bases fit TRBD2. Germline CDR1 is MNHNS and CDR2 is SASEGT. The CDR3 runs 13 residues. J was trimmed by 0 bases and V by 8 bases; bases with no gene match: 4. The CDR3, as DNA: TGTGCCAGCGGACTAGTGTCCTCCTACGAGCAGTACTTC. It encodes CASGLVSSYEQYF.

At least ten counts were recorded for this clonotype. DNA for the CDR3: TGTGCCAGCAGCTTATGGGCAGATAACTATGGCTACACCTTC. It codes for CASSLWADNYGYTF. The V gene is TRBV7-2, the J gene TRBJ1-2; D gene ambiguous. Trimming took 2 bases from V and 1 from J, leaving 8 bases between them. This CDR3 is 14 amino acids long. The V gene's germline CDR1 is SGHTA and CDR2 FQGNSA. The full variable domain, its missing parts supplied by reference TRBV7-2 and TRBJ1-2, is GAGVSQSPSNKVTEKGKDVELRCDPISGHTALYWYRQSLGQGLEFLIYFQGNSAPDKSGLPSDRFSAERTGGSVSTLTIQRTQQEDSAVYLCASSLWADNYGYTFGSGTRLTVV.

The V and J genes are TRBV13 and TRBJ2-7, with D tentatively TRBD2 (6 bases). CDR1 and CDR2 from the germline V gene are PRHDT and FYEKMQ (reference sequence). The CDR3 sequence is 15 residues long. V was shortened by 8 bases and J by 5 bases, with 22 bases between the two germline ends. The CDR3 DNA is TGTGCCAGCTCCGTAGGAGGGGCAGGGTTGAACGAGCAGTACTTC. It translates to CASSVGGAGLNEQYF.

This chain joins TRBV19 and TRBJ2-6; 8 positions match TRBD2. The CDR3 has 19 amino acids. Trimming removed 4 bases from V and 3 bases from J; junction bases left unmatched: 14. CDR1 is LNHDA and CDR2 is SQIVND in the germline V gene (reference sequence). The CDR3 region is CASSTASGGARSGANVLTF. The CDR3 DNA reads TGTGCCAGTAGTACCGCCTCGGGGGGGGCGCGGAGTGGGGCCAACGTCCTGACTTTC.

This clonotype occurred many times. V is TRBV28 and J is TRBJ2-2; 7 bases map to TRBD1. CDR1 is MDHEN and CDR2 is SYDVKM in the germline V gene. This CDR3 is built from 15 residues. The V gene end was trimmed by 7 bases and the J gene end by 7 bases; junction bases not matched to a gene: 12. CDR3 DNA: TGTGCCAGCAAACCGAGACAGGGATTGGGCGGGGAGCTGTTTTTT. Residues: CASKPRQGLGGELFF.

At least ten counts were recorded for this clonotype. The J gene is TRBJ2-1, the V gene TRBV6-4; TRBD2 agrees at 7 bases. CDR3 length: 15 residues. Per germline, CDR1 MRHNA and CDR2 SNTAGT. Trimming at V came to 4 bases and at J to 5 bases, leaving 8 bases not matched to a gene. The CDR3 is CASSVLAEGNNEQFF. The CDR3 region has the DNA TGTGCCAGCAGTGTTCTAGCGGAAGGCAACAATGAGCAGTTCTTC.

This clonotype was counted at least ten times. CDR3 protein: CASSPPGLRMNEQFF. CDR3 DNA sequence: TGTGCCAGCAGCCCCCCCGGACTCCGGATGAATGAGCAGTTCTTC. This chain joins TRBV7-2 and TRBJ2-1; weak D call: TRBD2 (5 bases). Trimming removed 5 bases from V and 7 bases from J, with 18 bases in between. This CDR3 is built from 15 residues. CDR1 is SGHTA, CDR2 FQGNSA, per germline.

For this clonotype: A much larger clone differs by one base, so this may be a read error. Without the conserved terminal phenylalanine or tryptophan, this CDR3 likely stems from a read error. This rearrangement joins TRBV12-3 or TRBV12-4 to TRBJ1-1; no clear D. This CDR3 has 13 residues. Trimming removed 3 bases from V and 3 bases from J, with 8 bases in between. CDR3 region: CASSFSGDTEAFL. The DNA for the CDR3 is TGTGCCAGCAGTTTCTCCGGGGACACTGAAGCTTTCTTA.

This clonotype was picked up a small number of times. The rearrangement uses TRBV10-1 and TRBJ1-1, with D maybe TRBD1 (5 bases). Between the trimmed V and J ends, which lost 3 bases and 5 bases, there was a span of 7 bases. The CDR3 runs 12 residues. Germline values: CDR1 WNHNN, CDR2 SYGVQD (reference sequence). CDR3 nucleotides: TGCGCCAGCAGTGACCAGGGTACTGAAGCTTTCTTT. Protein sequence: CASSDQGTEAFF.

This clonotype was picked up many times. The chain is built from TRBV4-1 and TRBJ2-7; tentatively, D is TRBD2 (6 bases). The V gene's germline CDR1 is MGHRA and CDR2 YSYEKL. The CDR3 consists of 17 residues. V dropped 0 bases and J dropped 3 bases, with 18 bases sitting between them. This chain's CDR3 is CASSQDVPPPTSYEQYF. CDR3 nucleotides: TGCGCCAGCAGCCAAGATGTCCCCCCCCCGACTAGCTACGAGCAGTACTTC.

The table lists this clonotype with a few counts. The chain joins TRBV6-5 to TRBJ2-4; D perhaps matches TRBD2 (5 bases). In germline, CDR1 is MNHEY, CDR2 SVGAGI. V was trimmed by 2 bases and J by 6 bases, leaving 11 bases between them. The CDR3 spans 14 residues. CDR3 residues: CASSYEASGNIQYF. The DNA for the CDR3 is TGTGCCAGCAGTTACGAGGCAAGCGGAAACATTCAGTACTTC.

This clonotype has just a few counts. V is TRBV7-9 and J is TRBJ2-5; the match to TRBD2 covers 7 bases. In germline, CDR1 is SEHNR, CDR2 FQNEAQ (reference sequence). V lost 4 bases and J lost 5; bases outside the gene matches: 4. This CDR3 has 13 amino acids. Written as DNA, the CDR3 is TGTGCCAGCAGCTGGACTAGTTGGGAGACCCAGTACTTC. Protein sequence: CASSWTSWETQYF.

The J gene is TRBJ2-5, the V gene TRBV24-1, with D perhaps being TRBD1 or TRBD2 (6 bases each). V lost 3 bases and J 3 bases, leaving 19 bases between the germline ends. Germline V gene data show CDR1 as KGHDR and CDR2 as SFDVKD. The CDR3 spans 17 residues. DNA of the CDR3: TGTGCCACCAGTGATATCTACTTGACAGGACTAAAAGAGACCCAGTACTTC. It codes for CATSDIYLTGLKETQYF.

V and J are TRBV14 and TRBJ2-1; 9 bases are shared with TRBD2. From germline, CDR1 is SGHDN and CDR2 FVKESK. The CDR3 sequence is 15 residues long. V shed 3 bases and J 5 bases; nucleotides not matched to a gene: 5. CDR3 nucleotide sequence: TGTGCCAGCAGCCAGTCGAGCGGGGGGAACAATGAGCAGTTCTTC. It codes for CASSQSSGGNNEQFF.

This clonotype occurred many times. V gene TRBV7-8 combines with J gene TRBJ2-1, with D unclear. The germline CDR1 and CDR2 sequences are SGHVS and FQNEAQ. Deletions cut 1 base from V and 2 bases from J, with 9 bases between. This CDR3 is built from 15 residues. The CDR3 loop is CASSLEALAYNEQFF. The CDR3 DNA reads as TGTGCCAGCAGCTTAGAAGCTTTAGCCTACAATGAGCAGTTCTTC.

At least ten counts were recorded for this clonotype. This rearrangement joins TRBV7-2 to TRBJ1-5, with D possibly TRBD1 on 5 matching bases. This CDR3 is built from 17 residues. The V end lost 1 base, the J end lost 2 bases, and 15 bases lay between the germline ends. Germline CDR1 reads SGHTA; CDR2 reads FQGNSA. The CDR3 loop reads CASSLGAGTLRNQPQHF. CDR3 nucleotides: TGTGCCAGCAGCTTAGGGGCAGGGACCCTTCGCAATCAGCCCCAGCATTTT.

At least ten counts were recorded for this clonotype. The chain combines TRBV20-1 with TRBJ2-5, with D possibly TRBD1 on 6 matching bases. In germline, CDR1 is DFQATT, CDR2 SNEGSKA (reference sequence). The V gene lost 3 bases and the J gene lost 5 bases, with 10 bases spanning the gap. This CDR3 region has 12 residues. The CDR3 DNA sequence: TGCAGTGCTAGGGGGGCCTCGGAGACCCAGTACTTC. This translates into CSARGASETQYF.